The entry that follows covers one TCR beta chain sequence. Its antigen is currently unknown. The record originates from a study of graft-versus-host responses after intestinal transplantation. On the study more broadly: Uniformly, recipients were administered anti-thymocyte globulin induction with subsequent tacrolimus and steroids for roughly three years. Findings and limits, study-wide: Analysis identified GvH clones in recipient marrow, with some appearing first in ileum or blood. Graft-versus-host to host-versus-graft clonal ratios in allografts were high in patients with graft-donor T cell macrochimerism. An association linked early post-transplant HvG declines with peak circulating GvH clone levels.

The V segment lost 6 bases and the J segment 0 bases; nucleotides outside the gene matches: 10. The CDR3 loop spans 16 amino acids. Germline CDR1 SGHRS, CDR2 YFSETQ. Using immunoSEQ multiplex PCR, the repertoire was profiled, and TCRdb retains in-frame clones only, with some absent. The sample yields about 23,000 clones, approximately 91% seen once. Sequenced material: PBMCs, taken roughly 41 days after intestinal transplant. The rearrangement links TRBV5-1 to TRBJ2-3; 7 bases agree with TRBD2. This TCR was sampled from a human patient who received an intestinal transplant, so some T cells may come from the graft donor. CDR3 loop: CASNRLARGSTDTQYF. In DNA form, the CDR3 reads TGCGCCAGCAACCGACTAGCTAGAGGTAGCACAGATACGCAGTATTTT.